Listed here are 3 T cell receptor beta chains from one sample, sequenced in a study of cytomegalovirus exposure and HLA in healthy donors. PCR used 60 Vbeta primers and 13 Jbeta primers. The protocol was immunoSEQ multiplex PCR, while the TCRdb copy is restricted to in-frame clones and leaves out a portion. The table has some 170,000 clones, 55% to 75% seen once. Sequenced material: PBMCs. All receptors come from a human donor in good health.

The CDR3: CAWSVRGASGHSTDTQYF. CDR3 nucleotides: TGTGCCTGGAGTGTACGGGGAGCCAGCGGGCATAGCACAGATACGCAGTATTTT. The gene calls are TRBV30 and TRBJ2-3; possibly TRBD2 for D (6 bases). The CDR3 has 18 residues. Germline V gene data show CDR1 as GTSNPN and CDR2 as SVGIG (reference sequence). Trimming took 0 bases from V and 0 from J, leaving 19 bases between them.

About this clone: This sample also contains other DNA sequences that code for the same CDR3. The J gene is TRBJ1-6, the V gene TRBV18, with TRBD1 matching 7 bases. Germline CDR1 is KGHSH and CDR2 is LQKENI. V was pared by 6 bases and J by 6 bases, with 5 bases of the junction left unmatched. This CDR3 spans 14 amino acids. The CDR3 bases are TGTGCCAGCTCGTCGACAGGGAGTAATTCACCCCTCCACTTT. Protein sequence: CASSSTGSNSPLHF.

The V call is TRBV5-6, the J call TRBJ1-2; a possible D gene is TRBD1 (6 bases). The CDR3 covers 14 residues. The V gene's germline CDR1 is SGHDT and CDR2 YYEEEE. V was cut by 4 bases and J by 1 base, with 11 bases left in between. The CDR3 reads CASSPGQLNYGYTF. The CDR3 DNA sequence: TGTGCCAGCAGCCCAGGACAGCTTAACTATGGCTACACCTTC.